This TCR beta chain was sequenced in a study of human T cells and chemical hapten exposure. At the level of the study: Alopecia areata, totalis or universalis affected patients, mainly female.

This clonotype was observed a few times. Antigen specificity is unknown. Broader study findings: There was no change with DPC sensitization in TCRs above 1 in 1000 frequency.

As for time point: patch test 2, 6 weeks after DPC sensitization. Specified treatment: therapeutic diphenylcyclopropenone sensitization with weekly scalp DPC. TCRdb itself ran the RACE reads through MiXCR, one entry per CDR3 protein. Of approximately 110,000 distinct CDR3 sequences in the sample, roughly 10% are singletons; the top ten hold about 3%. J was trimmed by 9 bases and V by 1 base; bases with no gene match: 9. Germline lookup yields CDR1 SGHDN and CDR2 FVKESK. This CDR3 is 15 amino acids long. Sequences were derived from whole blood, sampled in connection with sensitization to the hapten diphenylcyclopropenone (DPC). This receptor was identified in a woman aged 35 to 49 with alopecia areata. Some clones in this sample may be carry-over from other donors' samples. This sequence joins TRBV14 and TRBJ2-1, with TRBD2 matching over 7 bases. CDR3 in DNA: TGTGCCAGCAGCCAAGGGACTAGGGGAAGGATTGAGCAGTTCTTC. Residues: CASSQGTRGRIEQFF.